The rows below give T cell receptor beta chains drawn from one sample of a study of blood T cells in healthy people across ages. In TCRdb, the 5' RACE reads were re-called with MiXCR into one record per CDR3 protein. This sample carries roughly 1.5 million distinct CDR3 sequences, approximately 43% of them seen once, and the ten largest clones take about 4.1%. Input material: blood. All receptors derive from a young woman in good health. Each CDR3 is given with its conserved first and last residue. Fields, in order: CDR3 DNA, CDR3 protein, clone size, J gene, D gene, CDR3 length, V gene. The D gene is left open where the match is weak. Some rows mark clone size as missing; the rest say once, few, many or name a class of expanded clone.

TGCGCCAGCAGCCCGCGGCAGGTGTCTTTCACTGAAGCTTTCTTT,CASSPRQVSFTEAFF,NA,TRBJ1-1,NA,15,TRBV4-3
TGTGCCAGCAGCCGCCGGGGAGGGGGGGCAAGGAACACTGAAGCTTTCTTT,CASSRRGGGARNTEAFF,NA,TRBJ1-1,NA,17,TRBV3-1
TGTGCCAGCAGTCCGCGCCCGGGTAGAGTGAATTCACCCCTCCACTTT,CASSPRPGRVNSPLHF,few,TRBJ1-6,NA,16,TRBV6-5
TGCGCCAGCAGCCAAGTTTGGACTAGCGGATCCTACGAGCAGTACTTC,CASSQVWTSGSYEQYF,many,TRBJ2-7,TRBD2,16,TRBV4-3
TGCGCCAGCAGCTCCTATCTCACGACTAGCGGATTTCCCTACGAGCAGTACTTC,CASSSYLTTSGFPYEQYF,NA,TRBJ2-7,TRBD2,18,TRBV5-1
TGTGCCAGCGGCCCCTCTAGCGGGAGCTTTGAAGATACGCAGTATTTT,CASGPSSGSFEDTQYF,NA,TRBJ2-3,TRBD2,16,TRBV4-2
TGTGCCAGCAGCTCTCGGACTCCGTATGTTCCCCTCCACTTT,CASSSRTPYVPLHF,NA,TRBJ1-6,NA,14,TRBV3-1
TGTGCCAGCAGCCCCTCCTTACGGCTATCCAAAAACATTCAGTACTTC,CASSPSLRLSKNIQYF,few,TRBJ2-4,NA,16,TRBV14
TGCAGTGCCTCGATCGGGACGGGCCCCTACGAGCAGTACTTC,CSASIGTGPYEQYF,NA,TRBJ2-7,NA,14,TRBV20-1
TGTGCCATCAGTGAGCCAGGTCAGCAGGGATGGTATAGGAACACTGAAGCTTTCTTT,CAISEPGQQGWYRNTEAFF,once,TRBJ1-1,NA,19,TRBV10-3
TGTGCCAGCAGCCAAGGCCCCGGGACAGCTTTTAGCACAGATACGCAGTATTTT,CASSQGPGTAFSTDTQYF,NA,TRBJ2-3,TRBD1,18,TRBV3-1
TGTGCCAGCAGCTTAATCAGGAACACTGAAGCTTTCTTT,CASSLIRNTEAFF,few,TRBJ1-1,NA,13,TRBV27
TGTGCCAGCTCACCTACACAGCGTTCTAACACAGATACGCAGTATTTT,CASSPTQRSNTDTQYF,few,TRBJ2-3,NA,16,TRBV18
TGTGCCAGCAATATAGCGGGGGGGCTTACAGATACGCAGTATTTT,CASNIAGGLTDTQYF,NA,TRBJ2-3,TRBD2,15,TRBV6-6
TGTGCCAGCTCCTTTAGTGGGACCCAGTACTTC,CASSFSGTQYF,many,TRBJ2-5,NA,11,TRBV11-2
TGTGCCAGCAGTCCAACCGGACCTCGAGACTACACCTTC,CASSPTGPRDYTF,few,TRBJ1-2,NA,13,TRBV27
TGTGCCAGCTCACCACCCCTAGCGGGGAAGGACGAGCAGTACTTC,CASSPPLAGKDEQYF,NA,TRBJ2-7,TRBD2,15,TRBV18
TGCAGCGTTGCCCCAGCCCTCAAGGGGGAAGCTTTCTTT,CSVAPALKGEAFF,few,TRBJ1-1,NA,13,TRBV29-1
TGTGCCAGCAATAAGGGGACCCACACAGATACGCAGTATTTT,CASNKGTHTDTQYF,NA,TRBJ2-3,NA,14,TRBV12-3/TRBV12-4
TGTGTCAGCAGCGCCTCCGGGACAGGGCTTCAGCCCCAGCATTTT,CVSSASGTGLQPQHF,NA,TRBJ1-5,TRBD1,15,TRBV9
TGTGCCAGCAGCTTAGGGAGTTATCTCTACAATGAGCAGTTCTTC,CASSLGSYLYNEQFF,few,TRBJ2-1,NA,15,TRBV13
TGCGCCAGCAGCTTAAAAACCGTCACAGATACGCAGTATTTT,CASSLKTVTDTQYF,NA,TRBJ2-3,NA,14,TRBV5-1
TGTGCCAGCAGTTCTCGGACTACAGATAACTATGGCTACACCTTC,CASSSRTTDNYGYTF,NA,TRBJ1-2,NA,15,TRBV28
TGTGCCAGCAGCTTTAGTGGCGGGATCGGGCAAGAGACCCAGTACTTC,CASSFSGGIGQETQYF,NA,TRBJ2-5,NA,16,TRBV7-9